What follows are 13 T cell receptor beta chains derived from one specimen sequenced in a study of blood T cell repertoires in COVID-19. Measured with immunoSEQ multiplex PCR; TCRdb has only the in-frame clones, and not every one. The table lists some 21,000 clones, approximately 90% of them singletons. Sequenced sample: peripheral blood. These receptors were taken from an elderly woman with active or convalescent COVID-19.

The chain recombines TRBV4-1 with TRBJ2-5; no definite D call. The V and J ends lost 1 base and 4 bases respectively, with 13 bases between them. Germline-derived CDR1 and CDR2 are MGHRA and YSYEKL. The length of the CDR3 is 15 residues. CDR3 sequence: CASSQGLGSGETQYF. CDR3 coding DNA: TGCGCCAGCAGCCAAGGTCTAGGCAGTGGAGAGACCCAGTACTTC.

J is TRBJ2-7 and V is TRBV28; D might be TRBD2 (5 bases). With 5 bases removed from V and 9 bases from J, the gap between germline ends came to 17 bases. The CDR3 consists of 13 residues. Germline V gives CDR1 MDHEN, CDR2 SYDVKM. The CDR3 bases are TGTGCCAGCAGTCAAAGACGGACTGGGTGGCAGTACTTC. Translated: CASSQRRTGWQYF.

The CDR3 loop reads CASSLAGGPVSSYEQYF. The CDR3 DNA reads as TGTGCCAGCAGCTTAGCCGGGGGACCCGTTAGCTCCTACGAGCAGTACTTC. V gene TRBV11-2 combines with J gene TRBJ2-7; maybe TRBD2 (6 bases). Germline V gene data show CDR1 as SGHAT and CDR2 as FQNNGV. There are 17 residues in the CDR3. Trimming removed 1 base at V and 0 bases at J, with 16 bases between.

The chain joins TRBV7-8 to TRBJ1-3, with 7 bases identical to TRBD1. The length of the CDR3 is 14 residues. V trimming: 10 bases; J trimming: 3 bases; junction bases outside the gene matches: 9. Looked up from germline, CDR1 is SGHVS and CDR2 is FQNEAQ. The CDR3 DNA sequence: TGTGCCACCACGTTGACAGGGAATGGAAACACCATATATTTT. It translates to CATTLTGNGNTIYF.

This CDR3 reads CASSQTQGPETQYF. The CDR3 DNA reads TGCGCCAGCAGCCAAACACAGGGTCCGGAGACCCAGTACTTC. The chain combines TRBV4-1 with TRBJ2-5; D is possibly TRBD1 (6 bases). There are 14 residues in the CDR3. V lost 2 bases and J 5 bases, leaving 12 bases between the germline ends. Germline V CDR1 and CDR2: MGHRA, YSYEKL.

V and J are TRBV7-3 and TRBJ2-7; D is unclear. The CDR3 totals 13 residues. The V gene lost 2 bases and the J gene lost 6 bases, with 11 bases spanning the gap. Germline V gives CDR1 SGHTA, CDR2 FQGTGA. CDR3 amino acids: CASSLGSLGEQYF. For the CDR3, the DNA is TGTGCCAGCAGCTTAGGGTCTCTAGGCGAGCAGTACTTC.

The V and J genes are TRBV5-1 and TRBJ2-1, with no clear D. CDR3 length: 15 residues. Per germline, CDR1 SGHRS and CDR2 YFSETQ. Trimming stripped 0 bases from V and 0 bases from J, with 7 bases between. The CDR3 DNA follows: TGCGCCAGCAGCTTGGTCAGTTTCTCCTACAATGAGCAGTTCTTC. As protein: CASSLVSFSYNEQFF.

The chain recombines TRBV30 with TRBJ1-2; D might be TRBD1 (5 bases). The CDR3 consists of 13 residues. V lost 2 bases and J lost 4, with 11 bases in between. Germline CDR1 is GTSNPN and CDR2 is SVGIG (reference sequence). DNA for the CDR3: TGTGCCTGGAGTACGGGACTTGGCTATGGCTACACCTTC. It translates to CAWSTGLGYGYTF. The variable domain in full, completed from reference TRBV30 and TRBJ1-2, reads SQTIHQWPATLVQPVGSPLSLECTVEGTSNPNLYWYRQAAGRGLQLLFYSVGIGQISSEVPQNLSASRPQDRQFILSSKKLLLSDSGFYLCAWSTGLGYGYTFGSGTRLTVV.

V and J are TRBV10-3 and TRBJ1-1; D call uncertain. Germline-derived CDR1 and CDR2 are ENHRY and SYGVKD. The V and J ends lost 4 bases and 0 bases respectively, with 9 bases between them. The CDR3 is 14 amino acids. CDR3 in DNA: TGTGCCATCAGTGTGCGGGGAATGAACACTGAAGCTTTCTTT. Protein product: CAISVRGMNTEAFF.

The rearrangement uses TRBV9 and TRBJ2-5; 9 nucleotides match TRBD1. Looked up from germline, CDR1 is SGDLS and CDR2 is YYNGEE. V lost 0 bases and J lost 2; bases outside the gene matches: 5. This CDR3 spans 16 amino acids. The CDR3 region has the DNA TGTGCCAGCAGCGTAGTTAGGGACAGGGCTCAAGAGACCCAGTACTTC. It specifies CASSVVRDRAQETQYF.

The chain couples TRBV5-6 to TRBJ2-7; D is perhaps TRBD1 (6 bases). The V end was cut by 5 bases, the J end by 2 bases, with 14 bases between. Germline CDR1 and CDR2: SGHDT and YYEEEE. The CDR3 is 14 amino acids. The CDR3 bases are TGTGCCAGCAGGCCCTACAGGGTTGCCTACGAGCAGTACTTC. Encoded protein: CASRPYRVAYEQYF.

The chain carries TRBV3-1 (or the pseudogene TRBV3-2) and TRBJ2-1, with 12 bases that match TRBD2. The CDR3 runs 16 residues. Per germline, CDR1 LGHDT and CDR2 YNNKEL (reference sequence). V was pared by 4 bases and J by 7 bases, with 8 bases of the junction left unmatched. CDR3 region: CASSLQLAGGRNEQFF. In nucleotides, the CDR3 is TGTGCCAGCAGCCTCCAACTAGCGGGAGGAAGGAATGAGCAGTTCTTC.

The genes are TRBV9 and TRBJ2-7; D perhaps matches TRBD2 (7 bases). Deletions cut 2 bases from V and 6 bases from J, with 12 bases between. The length of the CDR3 is 13 residues. CDR1 and CDR2 from the germline V gene are SGDLS and YYNGEE. The CDR3 coding sequence is TGTGCCAGCAGCGTCTCGGGGGGCCGCGAGCAGTACTTC. Its protein product is CASSVSGGREQYF.